What follows are 29 T cell receptor beta chains derived from one specimen sequenced in a study of blood T cell repertoires in COVID-19. Using immunoSEQ multiplex PCR, the repertoire was profiled, and TCRdb retains in-frame clones only, with some absent. Of fewer than 350,000 clones in the sample, approximately 88% were seen once. Material for sequencing was PBMCs or T cells enriched from blood (not recorded which). The receptors originated from a man aged 60 to 69 who had recovered from COVID-19.

The gene calls are TRBV9 and TRBJ2-1; TRBD2 aligns across 7 bases. The junction had 4 bases not matched to a gene; V was cut back by 0 bases and J by 7 bases. CDR3 length equals 14 residues. CDR1 is SGDLS, CDR2 YYNGEE, per germline. The CDR3 loop is CASSVVGGSNEQFF. The CDR3 nucleotides are TGTGCCAGCAGCGTAGTCGGCGGGAGTAATGAGCAGTTCTTC.

The rearrangement links TRBV9 to TRBJ2-1; 9 bases map to TRBD2. Germline-derived CDR1 and CDR2 are SGDLS and YYNGEE. V gave up 4 bases and J gave up 9 bases; unmatched junction bases: 11. This CDR3 has 15 residues. The CDR3 sequence: CASSLGGLAFFEQFF. DNA for the CDR3: TGTGCCAGCAGCTTGGGGGGACTAGCTTTTTTTGAGCAGTTCTTC.

V and J are TRBV7-9 and TRBJ1-2; D remains unclear. Germline-derived CDR1 and CDR2 are SEHNR and FQNEAQ (reference sequence). The CDR3 has 14 amino acids. Deletions cut 3 bases from V and 7 bases from J, with 15 bases between. In DNA form, the CDR3 reads TGTGCCAGCAGCTTTGGGGTGGACTACGGTGGCTACACCTTC. Its protein product is CASSFGVDYGGYTF. The full variable domain, completed using reference TRBV7-9 and TRBJ1-2, is DTGVSQNPRHKITKRGQNVTFRCDPISEHNRLYWYRQTLGQGPEFLTYFQNEAQLEKSRLLSDRFSAERPKGSFSTLEIQRTEQGDSAMYLCASSFGVDYGGYTFGSGTRLTVV.

To note about this clone: The junction departs from germline at one end; a sequencing error may be responsible. The V call is TRBV7-7, the J call TRBJ1-3; D is perhaps TRBD1 (6 bases). The germline CDR1 and CDR2 sequences are SSHAT and FNYEAQ (reference sequence). The CDR3 is 15 amino acids. The CDR3 nucleotides read TGTGCTAGCAGCTTAGACAGGAACTCTGGAAACACCATATATTTT. As protein: CASSLDRNSGNTIYF.

V usage is TRBV2 and J usage is TRBJ2-2, with TRBD1 matching 9 bases. This CDR3 comprises 16 residues. Germline V gives CDR1 SNHLY, CDR2 FYNNEI. With 4 bases clipped from V and 4 bases from J, the junction kept 7 bases outside the gene matches. This CDR3 reads CASSVPDRGVTGELFF. CDR3 sequence (DNA): TGTGCCAGCAGTGTGCCGGACAGGGGCGTCACCGGGGAGCTGTTTTTT.

The chain carries TRBV5-4 and TRBJ2-3; 16 bases are shared with TRBD2. After removal of 5 bases from V and 0 bases from J, the junction contained 6 bases not matched to a gene. From germline, CDR1 is SGHNT and CDR2 YYREEE (reference sequence). The CDR3 is made up of 18 amino acids. Written as DNA, the CDR3 is TGTGCCAGCAGATCGGGACTAGCGGGAGGGCCTAGCACAGATACGCAGTATTTT. Its protein is CASRSGLAGGPSTDTQYF. Together with reference TRBV5-4 and TRBJ2-3, the CDR3 gives the full variable domain: ETGVTQSPTHLIKTRGQQVTLRCSSQSGHNTVSWYQQALGQGPQFIFQYYREEENGRGNFPPRFSGLQFPNYSSELNVNALELDDSALYLCASRSGLAGGPSTDTQYFGPGTRLTVL.

V gene TRBV19 combines with J gene TRBJ1-3; no clear D gene. Trimming took off 5 bases at V and 0 bases at J, with 11 bases between the two ends. This CDR3 has 15 amino acids. Germline CDR1 and CDR2: LNHDA and SQIVND (reference sequence). As DNA, the CDR3 is TGTGCCAGTAGTTTGTCGAGGCTCTCTGGAAACACCATATATTTT. Translating it yields CASSLSRLSGNTIYF.

The chain uses TRBV18 and TRBJ1-3; 9 nucleotides match TRBD1. J lost 0 bases, V lost 6 bases, and 6 bases had no gene match. The germline V gene encodes CDR1 KGHSH and CDR2 LQKENI. There are 16 residues in the CDR3. In DNA, the CDR3 is TGTGCCAGCTCGCAGGGGACAGGGAACTCTGGAAACACCATATATTTT. Its protein is CASSQGTGNSGNTIYF.

Regarding this clone: The sample carries other DNA sequences with the same CDR3. The gene calls are TRBV11-2 and TRBJ2-1; 11 nucleotides align to TRBD2. With V trimmed by 2 bases and J by 0 bases, 3 bases remained unmatched. Looked up from germline, CDR1 is SGHAT and CDR2 is FQNNGV. This CDR3 has 17 residues. In DNA form, the CDR3 reads TGTGCCAGCAGCTTAAGGACTAGCGGGCGCTCCTACAATGAGCAGTTCTTC. Encoded protein: CASSLRTSGRSYNEQFF.

The V gene is TRBV6-5, the J gene TRBJ1-3; tentatively, D is TRBD1 (5 bases). CDR1 and CDR2 from the germline V gene are MNHEY and SVGAGI. Between the trimmed V and J ends, which lost 0 bases and 4 bases, there was a span of 7 bases. CDR3 length: 14 amino acids. The CDR3 loop reads CASSYSPGGNTIYF. The CDR3 coding sequence is TGTGCCAGCAGTTACTCGCCAGGGGGAAACACCATATATTTT.

The chain combines TRBV11-2 with TRBJ2-2; D remains ambiguous. V lost 1 base and J 0 bases, leaving 15 bases between the germline ends. The CDR3 has 18 residues. Germline V gene data show CDR1 as SGHAT and CDR2 as FQNNGV. Here the CDR3 reads CASSLGPARSANTGELFF. The DNA for the CDR3 is TGTGCCAGCAGCTTAGGTCCAGCTAGAAGCGCGAACACCGGGGAGCTGTTTTTT. Full variable domain (missing parts from reference TRBV11-2 and TRBJ2-2): EAGVAQSPRYKIIEKRQSVAFWCNPISGHATLYWYQQILGQGPKLLIQFQNNGVVDDSQLPKDRFSAERLKGVDSTLKIQPAKLEDSAVYLCASSLGPARSANTGELFFGEGSRLTVL.

This sequence joins TRBV28 and TRBJ2-3; D gene uncertain. V lost 7 bases and J lost 1, with 9 bases in between. Germline V gives CDR1 MDHEN, CDR2 SYDVKM. The CDR3 sequence is 13 residues long. CDR3 DNA sequence: TGTGCCAGCAATGGCGGAGGCACAGATACGCAGTATTTT. It is translated as CASNGGGTDTQYF.

The gene calls are TRBV27 and TRBJ2-3; a weak D match, TRBD1 (5 bases). The CDR3 has 14 amino acids. Trimming stripped 3 bases from V and 5 bases from J, with 12 bases between. Per the germline V gene, CDR1 is MNHEY and CDR2 is SMNVEV (reference sequence). CDR3 DNA sequence: TGTGCCAGCAGTTTGCGGCAGGGTCTAGATACGCAGTATTTT. The encoded protein is CASSLRQGLDTQYF.

The chain combines TRBV10-1 with TRBJ2-3; tentatively, D is TRBD1 (5 bases). V was pared by 3 bases and J by 3 bases, with 10 bases between. The length of the CDR3 is 14 residues. Germline loops: CDR1 WNHNN, CDR2 SYGVQD (reference sequence). CDR3 nucleotide sequence: TGCGCCAGCAGTGACAGGGTTGGTACAGATACGCAGTATTTT. Translated: CASSDRVGTDTQYF.

For the CDR3, the DNA is TGCGCCAGCAGCTTGGGGGAGACCCCCTACGAGCAGTACTTC. This gives the protein CASSLGETPYEQYF. The chain recombines TRBV5-1 with TRBJ2-7; TRBD2 is a possible D gene (5 bases). CDR3 length: 14 amino acids. The germline gives CDR1 SGHRS, CDR2 YFSETQ. V was clipped by 0 bases and J by 2 bases, with 9 bases between them.

The chain links TRBV12-2 to TRBJ2-1; TRBD1, the table's D call, lacks a check against the DNA. TRBV12-2 represents a pseudogene. The CDR3 sequence is 15 residues long. The CDR3 sequence: CASRFQGTSHNEQFF. The DNA of the CDR3 is TGTGCAAGTCGCTTTCAGGGGACCTCCCACAATGAGCAGTTCTTC.

This chain uses TRBV23-1 with TRBJ2-7, with 10 nucleotides matching TRBD1. TRBV23-1 is sorted into the ORF group, with uncertain function. The CDR3 contains 13 residues. Unmatched junction bases numbered 6, after V lost 1 base and J lost 12 bases. CDR3 coding DNA: TGCGCCAGCAGTCAATTCTGGGACAGGGGACGGTACTTC. Translation: CASSQFWDRGRYF.

Points on this clone: Other nucleotide sequences from this sample produce the same CDR3. This sequence joins TRBV18 and TRBJ1-4; 9 positions match TRBD1. Germline lookup yields CDR1 KGHSH and CDR2 LQKENI. J lost 8 bases, V lost 0 bases, and 4 bases had no gene match. The length of the CDR3 is 15 residues. The CDR3 DNA reads as TGTGCCAGCTCACCACCGGGACAGGGTGGCGAAAAACTGTTTTTT. Protein sequence: CASSPPGQGGEKLFF.

The chain recombines TRBV29-1 with TRBJ1-2, with 8 bases matching TRBD1. Trimming took 0 bases from V and 4 from J; bases not matched to a gene: 13. Germline CDR1 reads SQVTM; CDR2 reads ANQGSEA. The CDR3 is 17 amino acids. CDR3 protein: CSVEDLDRAPSGYGYTF. CDR3 sequence (DNA): TGCAGCGTTGAAGATCTGGACAGGGCCCCTTCGGGCTATGGCTACACCTTC.

The chain combines TRBV29-1 with TRBJ2-5, with D perhaps TRBD2 (5 bases). Germline values: CDR1 SQVTM, CDR2 ANQGSEA. Trimming took off 3 bases at V and 5 bases at J, with 16 bases between the two ends. This CDR3 contains 14 residues. The CDR3 loop reads CSVDAGASGETQYF. Here the CDR3 DNA reads TGCAGCGTTGACGCGGGCGCTTCGGGGGAGACCCAGTACTTC.

This clone was observed a single time. The CDR3, as DNA: TGTGCCAGCAGCTTACCTCATAGGACAGGGGAGAATGAAAAACTGTTTTTT. It specifies CASSLPHRTGENEKLFF. The chain employs TRBV7-9 and TRBJ1-4, with 9 bases that match TRBD1. CDR1 is SEHNR, CDR2 FQNEAQ, per germline (reference sequence). The CDR3 has 17 amino acids. Trimming cost V 2 bases and J 5 bases; bases outside gene matches: 9.

The chain is built from TRBV6-5 and TRBJ2-7; TRBD2 matches at 9 bases. This CDR3 is built from 15 residues. In germline, CDR1 is MNHEY, CDR2 SVGAGI. V gave up 4 bases and J gave up 4 bases; unmatched junction bases: 8. CDR3 protein: CASSLASGAQYEQYF. CDR3 sequence (DNA): TGTGCCAGCAGTTTGGCTAGCGGGGCCCAATACGAGCAGTACTTC.

This clone was counted a few times. The chain uses TRBV9 and TRBJ2-1, with TRBD1 identical over 8 bases. Germline V lookup: CDR1 SGDLS, CDR2 YYNGEE. V trimming: 4 bases; J trimming: 8 bases; junction bases outside the gene matches: 8. CDR3 length equals 14 residues. The DNA for the CDR3 is TGTGCCAGCAGCCCTACCACAGGGGGTCATGAGCAGTTCTTC. Its translation: CASSPTTGGHEQFF.

This clone came up once. This chain joins TRBV27 and TRBJ2-7, with D unresolved. The length of the CDR3 is 11 residues. Germline V gives CDR1 MNHEY, CDR2 SMNVEV (reference sequence). Trimming removed 5 bases at V and 3 bases at J, with 5 bases between. The CDR3 DNA is TGTGCCAGCAGTCAGGTCTACGAGCAGTACTTC. Translation: CASSQVYEQYF.

This clone was counted once. J is TRBJ2-6 and V is TRBV28, with 7 bases aligning to TRBD1. Germline V gene sequence: CDR1 MDHEN, CDR2 SYDVKM. This CDR3 contains 17 residues. V lost 6 bases to trimming and J lost 0 bases; unmatched junction nucleotides: 8. The CDR3 region is CASRSGTVPSGANVLTF. As DNA, the CDR3 is TGTGCCAGCAGATCCGGGACAGTGCCCTCTGGGGCCAACGTCCTGACTTTC.

The chain is built from TRBV30 and TRBJ1-5; D might be TRBD1 (6 bases). The V and J ends lost 2 bases and 3 bases respectively, with 11 bases between them. The germline CDR1 and CDR2 sequences are GTSNPN and SVGIG (reference sequence). CDR3 length equals 14 residues. The CDR3: CAWSTGRYNQPQHF. CDR3 nucleotide sequence: TGTGCCTGGAGTACAGGGAGATACAATCAGCCCCAGCATTTT.

The chain uses TRBV11-2 and TRBJ1-1; a possible D gene is TRBD1 (5 bases). Germline V gene data show CDR1 as SGHAT and CDR2 as FQNNGV. V was shortened by 1 base and J by 1 base, with 7 bases between the two germline ends. This CDR3 region has 14 residues. DNA of the CDR3: TGTGCCAGCAGCTTAGTCGGGGGGAACACTGAAGCTTTCTTT. This translates into CASSLVGGNTEAFF.

V is TRBV7-2 and J is TRBJ1-1, with D tentatively TRBD1 (6 bases). The V end lost 11 bases, the J end lost 0 bases, and 16 bases lay between the germline ends. The germline CDR1 and CDR2 sequences are SGHTA and FQGNSA. The CDR3 is 14 residues long. The CDR3 coding sequence is TGTGCCGGAAACCTGGGGGCCATGAACACTGAAGCTTTCTTT. Its protein product is CAGNLGAMNTEAFF.

This clone was seen more than once but under ten times. The rearrangement uses TRBV11-3 and TRBJ2-7; D remains unclear. There are 13 residues in the CDR3. Trimming stripped 2 bases from V and 3 bases from J, with 8 bases between. Germline CDR1 is SGHNT and CDR2 is YENEEA. The CDR3 nucleotides are TGTGCCAGCAGCTTATCCCACGGCTACGAGCAGTACTTC. It is translated as CASSLSHGYEQYF.